Shown below are 5 T cell receptor beta chains from a single sample sequenced in a study of blood T cell repertoires in COVID-19. Some clones are missing from TCRdb's copy, which holds only in-frame ones; the method was immunoSEQ multiplex PCR. The profile shows about 300,000 clones, 70% to 90% of them singletons. The source material was PBMCs or T cells enriched from blood (not recorded which). The receptors stem from a man aged 25 to 40 who had recovered from COVID-19.

V and J are TRBV27 and TRBJ1-2; D is unresolved. V was pared by 6 bases and J by 8 bases, with 19 bases between. CDR3 length: 14 amino acids. From germline, CDR1 is MNHEY and CDR2 SMNVEV (reference sequence). The CDR3 spells CASRGGLPSGGYTF. The CDR3 nucleotides read TGTGCCAGCAGGGGAGGTTTACCCTCGGGCGGCTACACCTTC.

This clone came up once. The chain uses TRBV5-1 and TRBJ1-1; D uncertain. The CDR3 runs 13 residues. Germline V lookup: CDR1 SGHRS, CDR2 YFSETQ. Trimming stripped 6 bases from V and 11 bases from J, with 20 bases between. CDR3 coding DNA: TGCGCCAGCAACTCTCAATTCGGGTCGGAGGCTTTCTTT. Translating it yields CASNSQFGSEAFF.

This chain connects TRBV5-4 to TRBJ2-6, with TRBD1 as a possible D gene (6 bases). The CDR3 has 15 residues. V gave up 1 base and J gave up 1 base, with 6 bases separating them. Germline CDR1 and CDR2: SGHNT and YYREEE (reference sequence). The DNA of the CDR3 is TGTGCCAGCAGCTTGACAGGGTCTGGGGCCAACGTCCTGACTTTC. Translated: CASSLTGSGANVLTF. The variable domain in full, with the rest retrieved from reference TRBV5-4 and TRBJ2-6, is ETGVTQSPTHLIKTRGQQVTLRCSSQSGHNTVSWYQQALGQGPQFIFQYYREEENGRGNFPPRFSGLQFPNYSSELNVNALELDDSALYLCASSLTGSGANVLTFGAGSRLTVL.

The rearrangement uses TRBV19 and TRBJ1-6; 10 positions agree with TRBD1. Looked up from germline, CDR1 is LNHDA and CDR2 is SQIVND (reference sequence). V lost 10 bases to trimming and J lost 5 bases; unmatched junction nucleotides: 5. This CDR3 has 14 amino acids. The CDR3 region has the DNA TGTGCCACCTCAGGACAGGGGGATAATTCACCCCTCCACTTT. As protein: CATSGQGDNSPLHF. Complete variable domain (other parts from reference TRBV19 and TRBJ1-6): DGGITQSPKYLFRKEGQNVTLSCEQNLNHDAMYWYRQDPGQGLRLIYYSQIVNDFQKGDIAEGYSVSREKKESFPLTVTSAQKNPTAFYLCATSGQGDNSPLHFGNGTRLTVT.

The chain couples TRBV6-5 to TRBJ2-1; tentatively, D is TRBD1 (5 bases). V lost 7 bases and J 5 bases, leaving 15 bases between the germline ends. There are 14 residues in the CDR3. Germline loops: CDR1 MNHEY, CDR2 SVGAGI. DNA of the CDR3: TGTGCCAGCACCATACTCACAGGAAACAATGAGCAGTTCTTC. This gives the protein CASTILTGNNEQFF.